The 28 T cell receptor beta chains below all came from one sample that was sequenced in a study of brain T cells in children with intractable seizures. The protocol was immunoSEQ multiplex PCR, while the TCRdb copy is restricted to in-frame clones and leaves out a portion. The sample holds some 76,000 clones, 85% to 95% seen once. Material: peripheral blood, obtained at surgery. Every receptor here comes from a boy under two years old with tuberous sclerosis and intractable seizures.

V is TRBV25-1 and J is TRBJ1-2, with unresolved D. CDR1 is MGHDK and CDR2 is SYGVNS in the germline V gene. This CDR3 has 13 amino acids. The V and J ends lost 5 bases and 5 bases respectively, with 12 bases between them. The CDR3 DNA reads TGTGCCAGCAGTATCCGGGGAGATTATGGCTACACCTTC. As protein: CASSIRGDYGYTF.

The rearrangement uses TRBV9 and TRBJ1-3; D might be TRBD1 (5 bases). CDR3 length equals 15 residues. Between the trimmed V and J ends, which lost 7 bases and 0 bases, there was a span of 14 bases. Germline V gene data show CDR1 as SGDLS and CDR2 as YYNGEE. The CDR3 reads CASGYSGNSGNTIYF. The CDR3 DNA reads TGTGCCAGCGGATATTCAGGGAACTCTGGAAACACCATATATTTT.

This sequence joins TRBV6-4 and TRBJ2-1; TRBD2 agrees at 8 bases. V was clipped by 2 bases and J by 4 bases; unmatched bases: 10. Per the germline V gene, CDR1 is MRHNA and CDR2 is SNTAGT. The CDR3 spans 17 residues. The CDR3 is CASSDGDTGGRYNEQFF. In nucleotides, the CDR3 is TGTGCCAGCAGTGACGGGGATACGGGGGGGCGATACAATGAGCAGTTCTTC.

This clone was picked up one time. The chain employs TRBV30 and TRBJ1-1, with D possibly being TRBD1 (5 bases). CDR1 is GTSNPN, CDR2 SVGIG, per germline (reference sequence). V was clipped by 4 bases and J by 5 bases, with 11 bases between them. CDR3 size: 12 residues. The CDR3 loop is CAWTGSGTEAFF. CDR3 bases: TGTGCCTGGACAGGGTCTGGGACTGAAGCTTTCTTT.

This chain links TRBV6-5 with TRBJ1-5, with 9 positions matching TRBD1. The germline CDR1 and CDR2 sequences are MNHEY and SVGAGI. The CDR3 is 15 amino acids. V shed 6 bases, J shed 6 bases, and the junction held 9 bases outside the gene matches. CDR3 region: CASRAQGALGQPQHF. For the CDR3, the DNA is TGTGCCAGCAGGGCACAGGGGGCTCTTGGTCAGCCCCAGCATTTT.

The gene calls are TRBV7-9 and TRBJ1-1; TRBD1 is a possible D gene (5 bases). Germline V lookup: CDR1 SEHNR, CDR2 FQNEAQ (reference sequence). The CDR3 runs to 14 residues. V lost 6 bases and J lost 0, with 11 bases in between. The CDR3 DNA sequence: TGTGCCAGCAGGGAAGACAGCATGAACACTGAAGCTTTCTTT. Protein: CASREDSMNTEAFF.

The V call is TRBV4-2, the J call TRBJ1-1; 8 nucleotides line up with TRBD1. V lost 1 base to trimming and J lost 3 bases; unmatched junction nucleotides: 7. CDR3 length: 16 amino acids. Per germline, CDR1 LGHNA and CDR2 YNFKEQ. CDR3 in DNA: TGTGCCAGCAGCCAAGGGGCGACAGGGGTGGACACTGAAGCTTTCTTT. This translates into CASSQGATGVDTEAFF.

This chain joins TRBV11-2 and TRBJ2-2; 13 nucleotides match TRBD2. Germline V CDR1 and CDR2: SGHAT, FQNNGV. V gave up 8 bases and J gave up 6 bases; unmatched junction bases: 9. The CDR3 length is 16 residues. The CDR3 reads CASRPTSGGLAGELFF. The CDR3 DNA reads TGTGCCAGCCGCCCGACTAGCGGGGGGTTAGCCGGGGAGCTGTTTTTT.

V is TRBV19 and J is TRBJ1-2; no clear D. CDR1 LNHDA and CDR2 SQIVND come from the germline V gene (reference sequence). The CDR3 has 13 residues. Trimming stripped 7 bases from V and 0 bases from J, with 9 bases between. The CDR3 here is CASMHVTNYGYTF. The CDR3 DNA reads TGTGCCAGTATGCACGTTACTAACTATGGCTACACCTTC.

V usage is TRBV19 and J usage is TRBJ1-5, with D tentatively TRBD1 (6 bases). The germline V gene encodes CDR1 LNHDA and CDR2 SQIVND (reference sequence). Trimming pared 2 bases from V and 5 bases from J, leaving 13 bases between. This CDR3 is built from 15 residues. The CDR3 loop is CASSISPPGDQPQHF. CDR3 in DNA: TGTGCCAGTAGTATATCCCCCCCAGGGGATCAGCCCCAGCATTTT.

The CDR3 DNA reads as TGTGCCACCAGTGATTTGCAGGCAGGTAACAATGAGCAGTTCTTC. This gives the protein CATSDLQAGNNEQFF. J is TRBJ2-1 and V is TRBV24-1; D is unclear. Germline values: CDR1 KGHDR, CDR2 SFDVKD. V was shortened by 0 bases and J by 5 bases, with 10 bases between the two germline ends. The CDR3 spans 15 residues.

The rearrangement links TRBV30 to TRBJ2-1; 12 bases align to TRBD2. This CDR3 spans 15 amino acids. CDR1 GTSNPN and CDR2 SVGIG come from the germline V gene (reference sequence). With 1 base clipped from V and 3 bases from J, the junction kept 1 base outside the gene matches. CDR3 coding DNA: TGTGCCTGGAGTGAACTAGCGGGAGGCTACAATGAGCAGTTCTTC. Translated: CAWSELAGGYNEQFF.

The rearrangement uses TRBV6-5 and TRBJ2-5; possibly TRBD2 for D (6 bases). The CDR3 runs 15 residues. CDR1 and CDR2 from the germline V gene are MNHEY and SVGAGI. The V and J ends lost 0 bases and 5 bases respectively, with 13 bases between them. This CDR3 reads CASSYSPGRRETQYF. CDR3 bases: TGTGCCAGCAGTTACTCCCCGGGGAGGAGGGAGACCCAGTACTTC.

Worth noting for this clone: The same CDR3 can be traced to other DNA sequences in this sample. The genes are TRBV6-4 and TRBJ2-2, with TRBD2 as a possible D gene (6 bases). V lost 2 bases and J 2 bases, leaving 6 bases between the germline ends. The germline V gene has CDR1 MRHNA and CDR2 SNTAGT. This CDR3 is 14 amino acids long. The CDR3 loop is CASSDGTNTGELFF. The CDR3, as DNA: TGTGCCAGCAGTGACGGGACTAACACCGGGGAGCTGTTTTTT.

This clone has only one observation. This chain connects TRBV30 to TRBJ1-1; tentatively, D is TRBD1 (5 bases). V lost 4 bases and J lost 5, with 11 bases in between. The germline gives CDR1 GTSNPN, CDR2 SVGIG (reference sequence). This CDR3 spans 12 amino acids. The CDR3 protein is CAWNDGGTEAFF. The DNA of the CDR3 is TGTGCCTGGAACGACGGGGGAACTGAAGCTTTCTTT.

V is TRBV24-1 and J is TRBJ2-2; D remains unclear. The CDR3 is 14 amino acids. V was cut by 1 base and J by 1 base, with 3 bases left in between. Germline CDR1 and CDR2: KGHDR and SFDVKD. The CDR3 DNA reads TGTGCCACCAGTGATTTACAGAACACCGGGGAGCTGTTTTTT. Protein sequence: CATSDLQNTGELFF.

The chain is built from TRBV19 and TRBJ1-6, with a tentative D call TRBD1 (5 bases). CDR1 and CDR2 (germline): LNHDA, SQIVND (reference sequence). This CDR3 comprises 14 residues. V was trimmed by 4 bases and J by 3 bases, leaving 7 bases between them. The CDR3 region is CASSRGNYNSPLHF. CDR3 nucleotide sequence: TGTGCCAGTAGTAGGGGGAACTATAATTCACCCCTCCACTTT.

The chain is built from TRBV3-1 (or the pseudogene TRBV3-2) and TRBJ1-1, with TRBD1 as a possible D gene (5 bases). Trimming stripped 4 bases from V and 11 bases from J, with 17 bases between. This CDR3 contains 13 residues. The germline V gene has CDR1 LGHDT and CDR2 YNNKEL (reference sequence). The CDR3 reads CASSRGTRSFAFF. CDR3 nucleotides: TGTGCCAGCAGCCGCGGGACGCGAAGTTTCGCTTTCTTT.

A single count supports this clone. This chain uses TRBV27 with TRBJ2-1, with a tentative D call TRBD1 (6 bases). Trimming took 6 bases from V and 0 from J, leaving 18 bases between them. Germline V gene lookup returns CDR1 MNHEY and CDR2 SMNVEV (reference sequence). The CDR3 runs to 17 residues. CDR3 DNA: TGTGCCAGCAGGTCCTTGACCACAGGGAGCTCCTACAATGAGCAGTTCTTC. Protein sequence: CASRSLTTGSSYNEQFF.

CDR3 protein: CASSQAVGHLVGELFF. CDR3 sequence (DNA): TGCGCCAGCAGCCAAGCCGTCGGTCACCTCGTCGGGGAGCTGTTTTTT. The rearrangement joins TRBV4-1 to TRBJ2-2; D remains unclear. V shed 1 base and J shed 7 bases, with 16 bases lying between them. The CDR3 extends over 16 amino acids. Germline loops: CDR1 MGHRA, CDR2 YSYEKL.

J is TRBJ2-1 and V is TRBV7-9; no clear D gene. Per the germline V gene, CDR1 is SEHNR and CDR2 is FQNEAQ (reference sequence). CDR3 length equals 13 residues. Trimming took 4 bases from V and 5 from J, leaving 9 bases between them. CDR3 protein: CASSSGPNNEQFF. The CDR3 DNA is TGTGCCAGCAGCTCGGGCCCCAACAATGAGCAGTTCTTC.

This chain connects TRBV5-1 to TRBJ2-7, with unresolved D. Germline CDR1 is SGHRS and CDR2 is YFSETQ. This CDR3 is 13 amino acids long. Trimming took 0 bases from V and 1 from J, leaving 5 bases between them. CDR3 bases: TGCGCCAGCAGCTTGGATTGGTCCTACGAGCAGTACTTC. It codes for CASSLDWSYEQYF.

V and J are TRBV30 and TRBJ2-7; D gene uncertain. CDR1 is GTSNPN, CDR2 SVGIG, per germline (reference sequence). Trimming shortened V by 1 base and J by 0 bases, and 7 bases separated the two germline ends. The CDR3 totals 13 residues. The chain's CDR3 is CAWSEIGSYEQYF. CDR3 coding DNA: TGTGCCTGGAGTGAGATAGGCTCCTACGAGCAGTACTTC.

J is TRBJ1-2 and V is TRBV20-1; no clear D. Trimming cost V 5 bases and J 8 bases, with 9 bases left between them. The CDR3 is 10 residues long. Looked up from germline, CDR1 is DFQATT and CDR2 is SNEGSKA (reference sequence). CDR3 DNA sequence: TGCAGTGCTTTCCGAGGAGGCTACACCTTC. Translation: CSAFRGGYTF.

This clone has a single count. V is TRBV3-1 (or the pseudogene TRBV3-2) and J is TRBJ2-1; D uncertain. There are 16 residues in the CDR3. V lost 4 bases, J lost 2 bases, and 15 bases lay in between. The germline V gene has CDR1 LGHDT and CDR2 YNNKEL (reference sequence). The CDR3 loop is CASSPLGKRTYNEQFF. The CDR3 region has the DNA TGTGCCAGCAGCCCCCTGGGTAAGAGGACCTACAATGAGCAGTTCTTC.

Points on this clone: Other nucleotide sequences from this sample produce the same CDR3. The gene calls are TRBV9 and TRBJ1-1, with D unclear. V was pared by 0 bases and J by 3 bases, with 3 bases between. Germline values: CDR1 SGDLS, CDR2 YYNGEE. The length of the CDR3 is 12 residues. The CDR3 spells CASSVVYTEAFF. Written as DNA, the CDR3 is TGTGCCAGCAGCGTAGTGTACACTGAAGCTTTCTTT. The variable domain in full, with the rest retrieved from reference TRBV9 and TRBJ1-1, is DSGVTQTPKHLITATGQRVTLRCSPRSGDLSVYWYQQSLDQGLQFLIQYYNGEERAKGNILERFSAQQFPDLHSELNLSSLELGDSALYFCASSVVYTEAFFGQGTRLTVV.

The chain is built from TRBV6-5 and TRBJ1-5; TRBD1 is a possible D gene (5 bases). The CDR3 is 14 residues long. Looked up from germline, CDR1 is MNHEY and CDR2 is SVGAGI. Trimming shortened V by 10 bases and J by 2 bases, and 15 bases separated the two germline ends. DNA for the CDR3: TGTGCCACGGCTCGGGGGGAAGGCAATCAGCCCCAGCATTTT. Its translation is CATARGEGNQPQHF.

The V gene is TRBV11-3, the J gene TRBJ2-7, with 8 bases matching TRBD1. V gave up 4 bases and J gave up 5 bases; unmatched junction bases: 7. In germline, CDR1 is SGHNT, CDR2 YENEEA. CDR3 length: 14 residues. The CDR3 region is CASSSQGAWNEQYF. Here the CDR3 DNA reads TGTGCCAGCAGCTCCCAGGGGGCTTGGAACGAGCAGTACTTC.